The 2 T cell receptor beta chains presented below share a single source sample, sequenced in a study of T cell responses to AZD1222 COVID-19 vaccine. TCRdb keeps only in-frame clones here, not all; method: immunoSEQ multiplex PCR. In the table there are fewer than 150,000 clones, over 75% of which are singletons. Sequences were derived from peripheral blood, sampled on day 0 of AZD1222 vaccination. The source is an adult in good health.

V usage is TRBV28 and J usage is TRBJ1-4; the D gene is possibly TRBD1 (6 bases). Germline V CDR1 and CDR2: MDHEN, SYDVKM. V was trimmed by 6 bases and J by 5 bases, leaving 10 bases between them. The CDR3 runs to 13 residues. The chain's CDR3 is CASRLQGNEKLFF. Here the CDR3 DNA reads TGTGCCAGCAGGCTACAGGGAAATGAAAAACTGTTTTTT. The variable domain in full, completed from reference TRBV28 and TRBJ1-4, reads DVKVTQSSRYLVKRTGEKVFLECVQDMDHENMFWYRQDPGLGLRLIYFSYDVKMKEKGDIPEGYSVSREKKERFSLILESASTNQTSMYLCASRLQGNEKLFFGSGTQLSVL.

J is TRBJ1-1 and V is TRBV20-1; TRBD1 might be the D (5 bases). CDR1 DFQATT and CDR2 SNEGSKA come from the germline V gene (reference sequence). V was cut by 1 base and J by 7 bases, with 7 bases left in between. This CDR3 is built from 11 residues. CDR3 nucleotide sequence: TGCAGTGCTAGAGGCCAGGGTGAAGCTTTCTTT. Its protein product is CSARGQGEAFF.